Described below is a single T cell receptor (beta chain) sequence and its context. This CDR3 contains 15 residues. Germline V gene data show CDR1 as LGHNA and CDR2 as YSLEER. V lost 0 bases and J lost 5; bases outside the gene matches: 4. Measured with immunoSEQ multiplex PCR; TCRdb has only the in-frame clones, and not every one. The sample shows around 110,000 clones, about 90% of them seen only once. The data were obtained in a study of T cell responses to AZD1222 COVID-19 vaccine. The specimen comprised peripheral blood, sampled on day 0 of AZD1222 vaccination. The sequence came from an adult in good health. This chain joins TRBV4-3 and TRBJ1-2; 9 nucleotides align to TRBD1. CDR3 DNA: TGCGCCAGCAGCCAAGAGGGACAGGGACGATATGGCTACACCTTC. This sequence encodes CASSQEGQGRYGYTF.